The present T cell receptor (beta chain) was sequenced within a study of T cell changes during pregnancy in multiple sclerosis. Germline V gene data show CDR1 as SGHDN and CDR2 as FVKESK. This CDR3 contains 16 residues. Germline trimming cut 6 bases from V and 4 bases from J; bases unmatched to any gene: 14. Measured with immunoSEQ multiplex PCR; TCRdb has only the in-frame clones, and not every one. Altogether about 39,000 clones are present, just over 90% being singletons, with the ten largest covering 0.4% to 0.6%. The chain carries TRBV14 and TRBJ2-5; TRBD2 agrees at 7 bases. Sequenced here: CD4+ T cells from peripheral blood mononuclear cells, sampled in the first trimester of pregnancy. The sequence was obtained from a female donor in good health, enrolled as a control in a pregnancy study. CDR3 amino acids: CASSPWTSALGETQYF. CDR3 in DNA: TGTGCCAGCAGTCCATGGACTAGTGCTCTTGGAGAGACCCAGTACTTC.